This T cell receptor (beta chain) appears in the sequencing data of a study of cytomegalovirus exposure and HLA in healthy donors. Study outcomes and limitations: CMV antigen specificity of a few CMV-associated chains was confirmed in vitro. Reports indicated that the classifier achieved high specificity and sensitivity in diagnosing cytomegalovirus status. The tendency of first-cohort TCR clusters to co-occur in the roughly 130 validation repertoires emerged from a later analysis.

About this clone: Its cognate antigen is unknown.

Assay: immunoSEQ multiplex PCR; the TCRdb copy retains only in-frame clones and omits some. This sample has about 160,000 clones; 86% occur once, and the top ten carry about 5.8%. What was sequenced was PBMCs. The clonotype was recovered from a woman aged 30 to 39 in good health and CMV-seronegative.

The DNA of the CDR3 is TGTGCCAGCAGCTTAGGACCCGAAGCTTTCTTT. Encoded protein: CASSLGPEAFF. J is TRBJ1-1 and V is TRBV5-6; D uncertain. The CDR3 sequence is 11 residues long. V was clipped by 2 bases and J by 8 bases, with 7 bases between them. Germline lookup yields CDR1 SGHDT and CDR2 YYEEEE.